This T cell receptor (beta chain) was observed in a study of OX40 agonist ivuxolimab in advanced cancers. Study-wide background: The patients got ivuxolimab, which is an agonistic anti-OX40 (CD134) antibody.

On cycle 4 day 1 and cycle 7 day 1, as well as at baseline, blood was sampled. The ends lost 2 bases at V and 8 bases at J; junction bases unmatched: 6. This CDR3 contains 13 residues. The germline gives CDR1 SGHRS, CDR2 YFSETQ. Method: immunoSEQ multiplex PCR; TCRdb's copy keeps in-frame clones and lacks some. The sample consists of 60,000 to 90,000 clones, around 86% of them appearing once. Sample: CD4+ or CD8+ T cells sorted from blood, taken in a trial of the OX40 agonist ivuxolimab. The TCR originated in an adult with an advanced solid tumor such as melanoma, head and neck, liver or kidney cancer. The rearrangement uses TRBV5-1 and TRBJ1-2, with 7 bases lining up with TRBD1. CDR3 protein: CASSLTGEGGYTF. The CDR3 DNA reads TGCGCCAGCAGCTTAACAGGGGAAGGAGGCTACACCTTC.